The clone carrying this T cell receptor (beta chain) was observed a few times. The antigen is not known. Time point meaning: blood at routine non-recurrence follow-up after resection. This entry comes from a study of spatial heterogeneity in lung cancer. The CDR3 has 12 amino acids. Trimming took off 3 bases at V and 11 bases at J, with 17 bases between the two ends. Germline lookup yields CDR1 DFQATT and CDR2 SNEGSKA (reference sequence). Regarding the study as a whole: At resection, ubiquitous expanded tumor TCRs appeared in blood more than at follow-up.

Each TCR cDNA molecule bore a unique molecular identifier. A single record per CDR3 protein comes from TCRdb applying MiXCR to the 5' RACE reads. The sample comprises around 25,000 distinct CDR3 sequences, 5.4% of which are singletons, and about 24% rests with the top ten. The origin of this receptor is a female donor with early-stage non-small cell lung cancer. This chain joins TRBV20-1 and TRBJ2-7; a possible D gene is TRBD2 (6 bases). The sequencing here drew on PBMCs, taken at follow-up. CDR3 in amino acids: CSARRPTTGEYF. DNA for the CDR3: TGCAGTGCTAGGCGGCCGACGACGGGGGAGTACTTC.